This entry lists 29 T cell receptor beta chains sequenced from one sample in a study of cytomegalovirus exposure and HLA in healthy donors. In the PCR, 60 Vbeta and 13 Jbeta primers were used. Profiling relied on immunoSEQ multiplex PCR, and the TCRdb table lists in-frame clones only, not all of them. The sample has 110,000 to 150,000 clones, roughly 80% seen once. Sequencing input: PBMCs. The receptors come from a man in his forties in good health and CMV-seronegative.

The chain joins TRBV29-1 to TRBJ2-1; D perhaps matches TRBD1 (6 bases). Germline assignment: CDR1 SQVTM and CDR2 ANQGSEA. CDR3 length: 13 residues. The germline V and J ends were trimmed by 6 bases and 9 bases, with 18 bases remaining between them. CDR3 amino acids: CSVDNTGLGEQFF. For the CDR3, the DNA is TGCAGCGTGGACAATACAGGGTTGGGTGAGCAGTTCTTC.

This chain uses TRBV5-4 with TRBJ2-2; 9 bases agree with TRBD2. Germline CDR1 SGHNT, CDR2 YYREEE (reference sequence). This CDR3 comprises 16 residues. The ends lost 1 base at V and 7 bases at J; junction bases unmatched: 8. CDR3 in amino acids: CASSLYSGGADGELFF. CDR3 DNA: TGTGCCAGCAGCTTGTATAGCGGGGGTGCGGACGGGGAGCTGTTTTTT.

The chain links TRBV5-1 to TRBJ2-5; D gene unclear. This CDR3 is built from 14 residues. The germline V gene encodes CDR1 SGHRS and CDR2 YFSETQ. The germline V and J ends were trimmed by 1 base and 9 bases, with 16 bases remaining between them. DNA for the CDR3: TGCGCCAGCAGCTTGTCGGTGCGAGGCGAGGCCCAGTACTTC. This codes for CASSLSVRGEAQYF. Combining the CDR3 with reference TRBV5-1 and TRBJ2-5 gives the whole variable domain KAGVTQTPRYLIKTRGQQVTLSCSPISGHRSVSWYQQTPGQGLQFLFEYFSETQRNKGNFPGRFSGRQFSNSRSEMNVSTLELGDSALYLCASSLSVRGEAQYFGPGTRLLVL.

The V gene is TRBV5-1, the J gene TRBJ2-4; 7 nucleotides align to TRBD1. V dropped 0 bases and J dropped 6; count of bases not matched to a gene: 3. From germline, CDR1 is SGHRS and CDR2 YFSETQ. The CDR3 sequence is 14 residues long. The CDR3 DNA reads TGCGCCAGCAGCTTGGGTCAGGGGGTAAACATTCAGTACTTC. Its translation: CASSLGQGVNIQYF.

The V gene is TRBV7-8, the J gene TRBJ1-1, with TRBD1 identical over 7 bases. CDR1 and CDR2 (germline): SGHVS, FQNEAQ. The length of the CDR3 is 12 residues. V shed 8 bases, J shed 8 bases, and the junction held 8 bases outside the gene matches. The CDR3 DNA follows: TGTGCCAGCCTTCCTAAGGGGGCCGAAGCTTTCTTT. Protein: CASLPKGAEAFF.

This clone turned up a few times. The rearrangement joins TRBV19 to TRBJ2-3; 13 positions match TRBD2. The V gene end was trimmed by 7 bases and the J gene end by 2 bases; junction bases not matched to a gene: 6. Germline CDR1 LNHDA, CDR2 SQIVND (reference sequence). This CDR3 contains 16 residues. The CDR3 DNA reads TGTGCCAGTACCCGACTAGCGGGGGGACCCACAGATACGCAGTATTTT. It is translated as CASTRLAGGPTDTQYF.

The chain carries TRBV9 and TRBJ2-7; 7 bases map to TRBD1. Trimming removed 3 bases from V and 5 bases from J; junction bases left unmatched: 8. Per the germline V gene, CDR1 is SGDLS and CDR2 is YYNGEE. The CDR3 totals 14 residues. CDR3 loop: CASSANRGINEQYF. Here the CDR3 DNA reads TGTGCCAGCAGCGCCAACAGGGGAATAAACGAGCAGTACTTC.

The CDR3 region has the DNA TGCGCCAGCAGCTTGGTCTTGGGGGCTCAGACCCAGTACTTC. Its translation is CASSLVLGAQTQYF. V and J are TRBV5-1 and TRBJ2-5; tentative D call: TRBD1 (6 bases). This CDR3 is built from 14 residues. Germline V CDR1 and CDR2: SGHRS, YFSETQ. The V and J ends lost 0 bases and 6 bases respectively, with 12 bases between them.

The chain is built from TRBV27 and TRBJ1-2; no clear D. Trimming left V 5 bases short and J 7 bases short, with 20 bases between. CDR1 MNHEY and CDR2 SMNVEV come from the germline V gene (reference sequence). The CDR3 runs to 15 residues. The CDR3 sequence is CASSASAAAVSGYTF. The CDR3 DNA is TGTGCCAGCAGTGCCTCAGCAGCGGCCGTATCTGGCTACACCTTC.

The V and J genes are TRBV11-2 and TRBJ1-5; D is undetermined. V dropped 1 base and J dropped 0 bases, with 10 bases sitting between them. This CDR3 contains 16 residues. Germline assignment: CDR1 SGHAT and CDR2 FQNNGV. This chain's CDR3 is CASSLGAGNSNQPQHF. The CDR3 bases are TGTGCCAGCAGCTTAGGGGCAGGAAATAGCAATCAGCCCCAGCATTTT.

This chain uses TRBV5-1 with TRBJ2-1, with a possible D match to TRBD2 (5 bases). Germline loops: CDR1 SGHRS, CDR2 YFSETQ. V was clipped by 0 bases and J by 9 bases, with 13 bases between them. CDR3 length: 14 amino acids. CDR3: CASSLDSGVGEQFF. The CDR3 DNA reads TGCGCCAGCAGCTTGGATTCCGGGGTCGGTGAGCAGTTCTTC.

This chain links TRBV4-3 with TRBJ2-7; D is perhaps TRBD2 (7 bases). This CDR3 region has 17 residues. Germline V gene data show CDR1 as LGHNA and CDR2 as YSLEER. Deletions cut 0 bases from V and 3 bases from J, with 18 bases between. This chain's CDR3 is CASSQDSGGPTVYEQYV. The CDR3 DNA reads as TGCGCCAGCAGCCAAGACTCGGGGGGCCCAACGGTCTACGAGCAGTACGTC.

About this clone: Other DNA sequences in the same sample also yield this CDR3. The V gene is TRBV19, the J gene TRBJ1-1; 7 bases map to TRBD1. The CDR3 extends over 14 amino acids. The junction had 1 base not matched to a gene; V was cut back by 3 bases and J by 0 bases. CDR1 and CDR2 (germline): LNHDA, SQIVND (reference sequence). The CDR3 DNA reads TGTGCCAGTAGTATCACAGGGGTGAACACTGAAGCTTTCTTT. Its translation is CASSITGVNTEAFF.

The chain couples TRBV18 to TRBJ2-2, with D unclear. V lost 3 bases, J lost 6 bases, and 14 bases lay in between. CDR1 and CDR2 (germline): KGHSH, LQKENI. The length of the CDR3 is 15 residues. The CDR3 protein is CASSPQSSSPGELFF. The CDR3 DNA reads as TGTGCCAGCTCACCGCAATCTAGTTCTCCCGGGGAGCTGTTTTTT.

The rearrangement uses TRBV28 and TRBJ2-7; tentative D call: TRBD1 (5 bases). The CDR3 loop spans 14 amino acids. Germline CDR1 and CDR2: MDHEN and SYDVKM. V was clipped by 5 bases and J by 2 bases, with 13 bases between them. The CDR3 spells CASSPHTGTYEQYF. CDR3 DNA sequence: TGTGCCAGCAGTCCCCATACAGGAACCTACGAGCAGTACTTC.

V and J are TRBV28 and TRBJ2-7; 8 positions match TRBD1. This CDR3 contains 19 residues. J lost 4 bases, V lost 1 base, and 18 bases had no gene match. Per germline, CDR1 MDHEN and CDR2 SYDVKM. The CDR3 region is CASSLFRQGAFVLSYEQYF. In DNA, the CDR3 is TGTGCCAGCAGTTTATTTCGCCAGGGGGCGTTTGTTCTGAGTTACGAGCAGTACTTC.

The chain couples TRBV23-1 to TRBJ2-7; the D gene is possibly TRBD1 (6 bases). TRBV23-1 is classed as an ORF, of uncertain function. V gave up 5 bases and J gave up 7 bases, with 15 bases separating them. The CDR3 has 13 amino acids. DNA for the CDR3: TGCGCCAGCAGTTCAACAGGGTTCGGGGAGCAGTACTTC. Residues: CASSSTGFGEQYF.

This rearrangement joins TRBV29-1 to TRBJ2-7; 7 positions agree with TRBD2. The length of the CDR3 is 14 residues. The V segment lost 5 bases and the J segment 2 bases; nucleotides outside the gene matches: 9. Germline CDR1 and CDR2: SQVTM and ANQGSEA. CDR3 DNA sequence: TGCAGCGTTATTGGGGGGGACGACCCCTACGAGCAGTACTTC. Its protein is CSVIGGDDPYEQYF.

The rearrangement uses TRBV6-5 and TRBJ2-1; 12 nucleotides agree with TRBD2. Germline trimming cut 2 bases from V and 3 bases from J; bases unmatched to any gene: 2. The CDR3 sequence is 16 residues long. CDR1 MNHEY and CDR2 SVGAGI come from the germline V gene. The CDR3 loop is CASSYGLAGSYNEQFF. CDR3 coding DNA: TGTGCCAGCAGTTACGGACTAGCGGGGAGCTACAATGAGCAGTTCTTC.

A single count supports this clone. The chain is built from TRBV10-3 and TRBJ2-3; possibly TRBD1 for D (6 bases). Deletions cut 6 bases from V and 3 bases from J, with 16 bases between. The germline V gene has CDR1 ENHRY and CDR2 SYGVKD. This CDR3 has 15 amino acids. In DNA form, the CDR3 reads TGTGCCATCAGGGAAGTACAGGGAAGGACAGATACGCAGTATTTT. This gives the protein CAIREVQGRTDTQYF.

J is TRBJ2-3 and V is TRBV9; possibly TRBD2 for D (5 bases). This CDR3 contains 14 residues. V was shortened by 3 bases and J by 1 base, with 9 bases between the two germline ends. Germline values: CDR1 SGDLS, CDR2 YYNGEE. The CDR3 is CASSEAEGTDTQYF. The CDR3 nucleotides read TGTGCCAGCAGCGAGGCGGAGGGCACAGATACGCAGTATTTT.

The chain recombines TRBV6-6 with TRBJ1-4; D perhaps matches TRBD1 (6 bases). The ends were cut back, 6 bases at V and 8 bases at J, with 16 bases in the middle. The CDR3 is made up of 14 amino acids. CDR1 and CDR2 from the germline V gene are MNHNY and SVGAGI (reference sequence). The DNA of the CDR3 is TGTGCCAGCAGCCCCGGGACATCCTCCGAAAAACTGTTTTTT. Protein sequence: CASSPGTSSEKLFF.

The rearrangement uses TRBV18 and TRBJ1-4; the D gene is possibly TRBD1 (6 bases). The germline CDR1 and CDR2 sequences are KGHSH and LQKENI. V lost 5 bases, J lost 0 bases, and 10 bases lay in between. The CDR3 covers 15 residues. Written as DNA, the CDR3 is TGTGCCAGCTCAACAGGGTTGGCAACTAATGAAAAACTGTTTTTT. Its translation is CASSTGLATNEKLFF.

The chain uses TRBV18 and TRBJ2-7; possibly TRBD1 for D (5 bases). This CDR3 spans 13 amino acids. The V end was cut by 3 bases, the J end by 0 bases, with 6 bases between. CDR1 is KGHSH and CDR2 is LQKENI in the germline V gene. CDR3 in amino acids: CASSPDTSYEQYF. The CDR3 coding sequence is TGTGCCAGCTCACCGGACACCTCCTACGAGCAGTACTTC.

This sequence joins TRBV18 and TRBJ2-5; 7 bases line up with TRBD1. The DNA end is more similar to TRBJ2-7, so the J call may be wrong. Germline V lookup: CDR1 KGHSH, CDR2 LQKENI. The CDR3 is 15 residues long. The CDR3 loop is CASSLPGQSLYEQYF. In nucleotides, the CDR3 is TGTGCCAGCTCACTACCGGGACAGAGTCTCTACGAGCAGTACTTC.

This clone was found once. The chain links TRBV6-5 to TRBJ2-7; D possibly corresponds to TRBD1 (5 bases). Trimming took off 5 bases at V and 1 base at J, with 12 bases between the two ends. This CDR3 comprises 14 residues. Germline lookup yields CDR1 MNHEY and CDR2 SVGAGI. The CDR3 coding sequence is TGTGCCAGCAGTGCCTGGACATCATCCTACGAGCAGTACTTC. Its translation: CASSAWTSSYEQYF.

This clone was picked up a small number of times. The J gene is TRBJ1-1, the V gene TRBV7-9; 7 positions match TRBD1. Germline lookup yields CDR1 SEHNR and CDR2 FQNEAQ (reference sequence). This CDR3 region has 14 residues. With 5 bases clipped from V and 1 base from J, the junction kept 4 bases outside the gene matches. Written as DNA, the CDR3 is TGTGCCAGCAGCCCTAACAGGGGGAACACTGAAGCTTTCTTT. It encodes CASSPNRGNTEAFF.

This clone has only a few counts. The rearrangement uses TRBV20-1 and TRBJ1-2; perhaps TRBD1 as D (5 bases). This CDR3 comprises 11 residues. Trimming removed 5 bases at V and 8 bases at J, with 12 bases between. CDR1 is DFQATT, CDR2 SNEGSKA, per germline (reference sequence). The CDR3 nucleotides are TGCAGTGCTCTCGTGGGGCAGGGCTACACCTTC. Protein product: CSALVGQGYTF.

This clone has a handful of counts. This chain joins TRBV7-9 and TRBJ2-1; 10 bases fit TRBD1. This CDR3 comprises 14 residues. V lost 5 bases to trimming and J lost 15 bases; unmatched junction nucleotides: 13. The germline V gene has CDR1 SEHNR and CDR2 FQNEAQ (reference sequence). The CDR3 sequence: CASSGMTGGAISFF. CDR3 DNA: TGTGCCAGCAGCGGCATGACAGGGGGCGCTATATCGTTCTTC.